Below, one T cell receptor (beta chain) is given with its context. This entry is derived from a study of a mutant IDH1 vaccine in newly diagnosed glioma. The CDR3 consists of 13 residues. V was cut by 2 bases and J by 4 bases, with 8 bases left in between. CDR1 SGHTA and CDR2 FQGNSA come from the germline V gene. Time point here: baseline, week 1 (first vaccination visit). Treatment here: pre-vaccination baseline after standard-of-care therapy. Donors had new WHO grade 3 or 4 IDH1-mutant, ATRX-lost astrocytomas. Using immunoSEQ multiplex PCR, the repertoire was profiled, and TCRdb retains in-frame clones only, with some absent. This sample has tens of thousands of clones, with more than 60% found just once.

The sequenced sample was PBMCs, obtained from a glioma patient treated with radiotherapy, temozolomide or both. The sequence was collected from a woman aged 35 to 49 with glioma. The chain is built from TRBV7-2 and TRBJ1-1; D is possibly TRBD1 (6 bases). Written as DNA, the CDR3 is TGTGCCAGCAGCTTACGAGGGGGCACTGAAGCTTTCTTT. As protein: CASSLRGGTEAFF.